This T cell receptor (beta chain) was recovered during a study of T-cell memory formation after mild COVID-19. For the study at large: TCR clusters were mostly confined to one donor each. The study's findings and limits: Contracting CD4+ clones sat mainly in CM and EM; CD8+ in EMRA.

This CDR3 region has 12 residues. Germline V gene sequence: CDR1 ENHRY, CDR2 SYGVKD. TCRdb analysed the 5' RACE reads with MiXCR anew, one entry per CDR3 protein. The sample lists under 250,000 distinct CDR3 sequences, 15% occurring once. This clonotype was counted ten times or more. Its specificity is not known. One end of the junction is discordant with germline, which a read error may explain. The sequence came from an adult woman who had mild COVID-19 (a few samples of this study predate the infection). Cell type and time point are not known. The sample taken for sequencing was PBMCs or a T cell subset sorted from them (not recorded which). The chain recombines TRBV10-3 with TRBJ2-5; no firm D call. CDR3 coding DNA: TGTGCCATCCGTGACTTCCAAGAGACCCAGTACTTC. Translation: CAIRDFQETQYF.